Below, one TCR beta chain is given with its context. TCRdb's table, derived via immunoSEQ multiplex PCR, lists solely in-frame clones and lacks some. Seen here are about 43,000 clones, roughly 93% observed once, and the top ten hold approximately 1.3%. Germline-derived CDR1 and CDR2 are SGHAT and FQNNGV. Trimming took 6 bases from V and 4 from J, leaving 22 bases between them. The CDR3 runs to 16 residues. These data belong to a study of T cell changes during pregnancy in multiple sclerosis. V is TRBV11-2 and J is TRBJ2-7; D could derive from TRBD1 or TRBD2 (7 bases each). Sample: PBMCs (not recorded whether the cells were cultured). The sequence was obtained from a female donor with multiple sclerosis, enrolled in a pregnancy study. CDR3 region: CASSPPLGGTAYEQYF. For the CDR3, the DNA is TGTGCCAGCAGTCCACCCCTGGGAGGGACAGCTTACGAGCAGTACTTC.